What follows are 21 T cell receptor beta chains derived from one specimen sequenced in a study of long-term antiretroviral therapy in people with HIV (dated 2022 in TCRdb). Sequencing of the TRB variable region was done with the immunoSEQ hsTCRB v3.0 assay at survey level resolution. TCRdb provides this immuneACCESS table in a form limited to in-frame rearrangements. Some clones are lacking; in checked studies, under half of them reflect an unresolved V gene, and why the rest are absent is not known. Recorded for this sample are under 45,000 clones; roughly four fifths of them occurred a single time. Jointly, the top ten make up roughly 6.3% of the sample. This material consisted of unsorted PBMCs, taken 1 year after starting antiretroviral therapy. The origin of the receptors is a man between 18 and 35 years old with HIV.

Regarding this clone: Without the conserved terminal phenylalanine or tryptophan, this CDR3 likely stems from a read error. Because the CDR3's place on the DNA is in doubt, the DNA is left out and the CDR3 is given as listed by TCRdb. CDR3 sequence: CASSQKEGKRTYL. The genes are TRBV4-1 and TRBJ2-7. The CDR3 has 13 amino acids, counting both end residues. Per the germline V gene, CDR1 is MGHRA and CDR2 is YSYEKL.

The rearrangement joins TRBV5-8 to TRBJ2-1; either TRBD1 or TRBD2 may fit D (6 bases each). Deletions cut 4 bases from V and 0 bases from J, with 11 bases between. Germline CDR1 and CDR2: SGHTS and YDEGEE. The CDR3 is 15 residues long. CDR3 sequence (DNA): TGTGCCAGCAGCCTAGGGGGGAACTCCTACAATGAGCAGTTCTTC. Encoded protein: CASSLGGNSYNEQFF.

This clone occurred a few times. The chain is built from TRBV5-4 and TRBJ1-4; 7 positions agree with TRBD1. CDR3 size: 14 residues. Germline values: CDR1 SGHNT, CDR2 YYREEE (reference sequence). V lost 3 bases to trimming and J lost 2 bases; unmatched junction nucleotides: 1. The CDR3 loop is CASSSGQTNEKLFF. In DNA, the CDR3 is TGTGCCAGCAGCTCGGGACAGACTAATGAAAAACTGTTTTTT.

The V and J genes are TRBV6-6 and TRBJ2-5; 8 bases align to TRBD2. CDR3 length equals 16 residues. Germline V gene lookup returns CDR1 MNHNY and CDR2 SVGAGI (reference sequence). V was clipped by 2 bases and J by 3 bases; unmatched bases: 8. This CDR3 reads CASSYLLAGKEETQYF. The DNA for the CDR3 is TGTGCCAGCAGTTACCTCTTAGCGGGGAAAGAAGAGACCCAGTACTTC.

The chain is built from TRBV7-2 and TRBJ2-3, with D possibly being TRBD1 (5 bases). This CDR3 has 13 residues. Germline CDR1 and CDR2: SGHTA and FQGNSA. Trimming removed 8 bases at V and 2 bases at J, with 11 bases between. The CDR3, as DNA: TGTGCCAGCTTTGAAGGGGCCACAGATACGCAGTATTTT. As protein: CASFEGATDTQYF. Combining the CDR3 with reference TRBV7-2 and TRBJ2-3 gives the whole variable domain GAGVSQSPSNKVTEKGKDVELRCDPISGHTALYWYRQSLGQGLEFLIYFQGNSAPDKSGLPSDRFSAERTGGSVSTLTIQRTQQEDSAVYLCASFEGATDTQYFGPGTRLTVL.

The chain links TRBV9 to TRBJ2-7; TRBD2 matches at 8 bases. Per germline, CDR1 SGDLS and CDR2 YYNGEE. This CDR3 has 14 amino acids. V shed 4 bases, J shed 2 bases, and the junction held 5 bases outside the gene matches. CDR3 loop: CASSQSGSAYEQYF. For the CDR3, the DNA is TGTGCCAGCAGCCAAAGCGGGAGCGCCTACGAGCAGTACTTC.

This chain connects TRBV10-3 to TRBJ2-1; perhaps D is TRBD1 or TRBD2 (6 bases each). The CDR3 extends over 14 amino acids. Trimming stripped 6 bases from V and 8 bases from J, with 17 bases between. Per the germline V gene, CDR1 is ENHRY and CDR2 is SYGVKD. The CDR3, as DNA: TGTGCCATCAGCGGCTGGGGGGCGAACTATGAGCAGTTCTTC. Its translation is CAISGWGANYEQFF.

This chain links TRBV4-1 with TRBJ2-1; either TRBD1 or TRBD2 may supply D (5 bases each). Germline V gene data show CDR1 as MGHRA and CDR2 as YSYEKL. Trimming left V 0 bases short and J 3 bases short, with 15 bases between. CDR3 length: 17 amino acids. The DNA for the CDR3 is TGCGCCAGCAGCCAAGATATAGGGGACCGACGCTACAATGAGCAGTTCTTC. This encodes CASSQDIGDRRYNEQFF.

This sequence joins TRBV6-1 and TRBJ1-5; tentative D call: TRBD1 (6 bases). V was shortened by 3 bases and J by 6 bases, with 21 bases between the two germline ends. This CDR3 contains 17 residues. Germline loops: CDR1 MNHNS, CDR2 SASEGT. The CDR3 reads CASSDPRGGTGGQPQHF. The CDR3 DNA is TGTGCCAGCAGTGACCCGCGAGGGGGAACAGGAGGTCAGCCCCAGCATTTT.

The chain links TRBV28 to TRBJ2-1; TRBD1 or TRBD2 may be the D gene (5 bases each). V lost 8 bases and J 4 bases, leaving 12 bases between the germline ends. CDR1 and CDR2 from the germline V gene are MDHEN and SYDVKM. CDR3 size: 13 residues. Here the CDR3 reads CASLRDGYNEQFF. Here the CDR3 DNA reads TGTGCCAGCCTCCGGGACGGATACAATGAGCAGTTCTTC.

The chain combines TRBV11-3 with TRBJ2-7; D may match TRBD1 or TRBD2 (6 bases each). This CDR3 is built from 15 residues. Germline values: CDR1 SGHNT, CDR2 YENEEA. Trimming left V 5 bases short and J 0 bases short, with 14 bases between. CDR3 bases: TGTGCCAGCAGCCGAGGGGGACTGAGCTCCTACGAGCAGTACTTC. Residues: CASSRGGLSSYEQYF.

The V gene is TRBV7-9, the J gene TRBJ2-7, with D perhaps TRBD1 or TRBD2 (5 bases each). Trimming took 1 base from V and 3 from J, leaving 7 bases between them. This CDR3 is 13 amino acids long. CDR1 and CDR2 (germline): SEHNR, FQNEAQ (reference sequence). CDR3 in amino acids: CASSLGDGYEQYF. CDR3 sequence (DNA): TGTGCCAGCAGCTTAGGGGACGGCTACGAGCAGTACTTC.

V is TRBV6-5 and J is TRBJ2-7; D call uncertain. V was pared by 2 bases and J by 0 bases, with 11 bases between. This CDR3 comprises 15 residues. Per the germline V gene, CDR1 is MNHEY and CDR2 is SVGAGI. CDR3 DNA sequence: TGTGCCAGCAGTTACAGGCAGTTGTCCTCCTACGAGCAGTACTTC. Protein sequence: CASSYRQLSSYEQYF.

The V call is TRBV6-5, the J call TRBJ2-1, with D possibly being TRBD1 (5 bases). The germline gives CDR1 MNHEY, CDR2 SVGAGI. There are 15 residues in the CDR3. Trimming took off 2 bases at V and 2 bases at J, with 10 bases between the two ends. The CDR3 sequence is CASSYRGWTYNEQFF. In DNA, the CDR3 is TGTGCCAGCAGTTACAGGGGCTGGACCTACAATGAGCAGTTCTTC.

This chain links TRBV13 with TRBJ2-7; D might be TRBD1 (8 bases). Trimming stripped 4 bases from V and 7 bases from J, with 20 bases between. CDR1 is PRHDT and CDR2 is FYEKMQ in the germline V gene (reference sequence). This CDR3 contains 15 residues. The CDR3 region has the DNA TGTGCCAGCAGCTCACCGGGGGGCAGGGGGCGAGAGCAGTACTTC. Its protein product is CASSSPGGRGREQYF.

As DNA, the CDR3 is TGCGCCAGCAGCCGTAGCGGAACCTACGAGCAGTACTTC. Translation: CASSRSGTYEQYF. The chain is built from TRBV4-3 and TRBJ2-7, with D possibly being TRBD2 (6 bases). V was clipped by 4 bases and J by 2 bases, with 9 bases between them. This CDR3 has 13 residues. Germline V gives CDR1 LGHNA, CDR2 YSLEER.

This clone was detected a few times. This chain uses TRBV5-1 with TRBJ1-2; D not certain. The CDR3 consists of 14 residues. Germline values: CDR1 SGHRS, CDR2 YFSETQ. The V end lost 4 bases, the J end lost 6 bases, and 16 bases lay between the germline ends. The CDR3 DNA sequence: TGCGCCAGCAGCCCCTACCGGGATCAGAATGGCTACACCTTC. Translation gives CASSPYRDQNGYTF. Together with reference TRBV5-1 and TRBJ1-2, the CDR3 gives the full variable domain: KAGVTQTPRYLIKTRGQQVTLSCSPISGHRSVSWYQQTPGQGLQFLFEYFSETQRNKGNFPGRFSGRQFSNSRSEMNVSTLELGDSALYLCASSPYRDQNGYTFGSGTRLTVV.

The rearrangement uses TRBV27 and TRBJ2-7; tentative D call: TRBD1 (5 bases). The CDR3 is 14 residues long. Trimming left V 8 bases short and J 2 bases short, with 16 bases between. Germline-derived CDR1 and CDR2 are MNHEY and SMNVEV (reference sequence). The CDR3 DNA reads as TGTGCCAGCCGTAGGGGAAGCGCGGCCTACGAGCAGTACTTC. This sequence encodes CASRRGSAAYEQYF.

The genes are TRBV5-1 and TRBJ1-1; the D is unclear. The CDR3 has 15 amino acids. Trimming stripped 5 bases from V and 1 base from J, with 15 bases between. The germline V gene encodes CDR1 SGHRS and CDR2 YFSETQ. CDR3 DNA: TGCGCCAGCAGACTCGACCGAAGTGGGAACACTGAAGCTTTCTTT. Amino acids: CASRLDRSGNTEAFF.

V usage is TRBV6-1 and J usage is TRBJ1-2; 7 nucleotides line up with TRBD1. The CDR3 is 12 residues long. V shed 8 bases and J 1 base; nucleotides not matched to a gene: 1. Germline V gene data show CDR1 as MNHNS and CDR2 as SASEGT. CDR3 loop: CASHRGNYGYTF. The CDR3 DNA reads as TGTGCCAGCCACAGGGGTAACTATGGCTACACCTTC.

V is TRBV6-1 and J is TRBJ1-1; D is possibly TRBD1 (6 bases). Germline V lookup: CDR1 MNHNS, CDR2 SASEGT. This CDR3 region has 14 residues. Trimming took off 8 bases at V and 6 bases at J, with 19 bases between the two ends. CDR3 bases: TGTGCCAGCCGTCCGGAGGGGGTTGTGTCTGAAGCTTTCTTT. Translated, it gives CASRPEGVVSEAFF.